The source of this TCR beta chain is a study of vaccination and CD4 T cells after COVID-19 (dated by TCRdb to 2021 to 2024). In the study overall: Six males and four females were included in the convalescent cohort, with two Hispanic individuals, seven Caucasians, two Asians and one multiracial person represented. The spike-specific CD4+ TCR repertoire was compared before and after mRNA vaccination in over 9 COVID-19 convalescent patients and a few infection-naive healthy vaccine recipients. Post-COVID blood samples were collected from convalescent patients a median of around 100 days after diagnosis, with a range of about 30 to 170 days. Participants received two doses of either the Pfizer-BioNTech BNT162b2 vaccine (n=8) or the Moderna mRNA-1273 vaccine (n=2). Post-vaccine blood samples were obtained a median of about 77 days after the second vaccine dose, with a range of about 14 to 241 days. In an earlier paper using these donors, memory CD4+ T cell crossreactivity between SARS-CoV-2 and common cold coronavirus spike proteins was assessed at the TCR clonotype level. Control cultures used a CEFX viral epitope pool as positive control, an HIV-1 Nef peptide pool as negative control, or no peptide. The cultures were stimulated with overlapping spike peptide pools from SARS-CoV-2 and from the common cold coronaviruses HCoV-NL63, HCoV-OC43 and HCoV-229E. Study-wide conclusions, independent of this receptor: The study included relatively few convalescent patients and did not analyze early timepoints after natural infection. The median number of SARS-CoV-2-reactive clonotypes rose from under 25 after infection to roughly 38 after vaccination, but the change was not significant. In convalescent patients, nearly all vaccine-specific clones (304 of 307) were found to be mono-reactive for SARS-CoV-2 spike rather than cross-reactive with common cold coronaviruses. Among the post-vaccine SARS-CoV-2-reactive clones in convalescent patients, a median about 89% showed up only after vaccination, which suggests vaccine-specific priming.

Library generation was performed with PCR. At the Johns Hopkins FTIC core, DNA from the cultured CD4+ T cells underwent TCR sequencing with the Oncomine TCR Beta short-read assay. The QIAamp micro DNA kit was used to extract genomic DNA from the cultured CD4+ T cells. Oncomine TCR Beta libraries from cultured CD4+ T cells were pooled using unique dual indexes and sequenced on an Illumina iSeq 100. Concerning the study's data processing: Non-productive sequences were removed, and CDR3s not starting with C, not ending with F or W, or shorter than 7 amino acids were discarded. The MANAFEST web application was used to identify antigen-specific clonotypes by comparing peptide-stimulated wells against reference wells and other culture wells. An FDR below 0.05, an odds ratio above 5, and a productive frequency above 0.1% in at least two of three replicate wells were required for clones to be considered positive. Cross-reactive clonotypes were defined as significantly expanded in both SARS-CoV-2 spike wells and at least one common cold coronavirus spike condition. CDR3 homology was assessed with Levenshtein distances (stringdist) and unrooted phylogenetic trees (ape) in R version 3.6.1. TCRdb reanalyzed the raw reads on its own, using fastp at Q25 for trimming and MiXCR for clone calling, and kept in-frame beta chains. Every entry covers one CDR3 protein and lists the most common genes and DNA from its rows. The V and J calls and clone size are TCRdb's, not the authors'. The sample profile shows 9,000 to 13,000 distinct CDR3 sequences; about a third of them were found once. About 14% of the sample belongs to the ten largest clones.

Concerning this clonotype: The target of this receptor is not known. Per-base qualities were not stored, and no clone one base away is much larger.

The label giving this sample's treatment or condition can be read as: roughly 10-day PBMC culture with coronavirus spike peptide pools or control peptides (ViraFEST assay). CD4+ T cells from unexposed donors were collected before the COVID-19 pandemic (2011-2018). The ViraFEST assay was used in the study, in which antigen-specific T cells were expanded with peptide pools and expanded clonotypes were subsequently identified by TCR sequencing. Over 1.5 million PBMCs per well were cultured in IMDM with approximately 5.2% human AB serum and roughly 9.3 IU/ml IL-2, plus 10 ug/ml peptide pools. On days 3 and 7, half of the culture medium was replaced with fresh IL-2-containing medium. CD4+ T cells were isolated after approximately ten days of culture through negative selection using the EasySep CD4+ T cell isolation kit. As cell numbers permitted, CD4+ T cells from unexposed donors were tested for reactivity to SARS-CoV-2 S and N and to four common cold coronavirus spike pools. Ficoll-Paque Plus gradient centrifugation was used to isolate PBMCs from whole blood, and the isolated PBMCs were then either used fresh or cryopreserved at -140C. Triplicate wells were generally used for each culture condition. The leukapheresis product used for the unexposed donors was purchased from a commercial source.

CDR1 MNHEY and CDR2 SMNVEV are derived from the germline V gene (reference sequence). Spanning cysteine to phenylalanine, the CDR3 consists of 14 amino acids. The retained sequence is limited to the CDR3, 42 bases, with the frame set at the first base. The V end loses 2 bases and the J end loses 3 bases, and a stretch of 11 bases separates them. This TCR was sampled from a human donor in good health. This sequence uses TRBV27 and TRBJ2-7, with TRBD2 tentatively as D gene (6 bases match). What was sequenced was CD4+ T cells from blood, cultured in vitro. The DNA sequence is TGTGCCAGCAGTTTACGGGAGAGAAACTACGAGCAGTACTTC. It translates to CASSLRERNYEQYF.